This passage covers 10 T cell receptor beta chains from one sample sequenced in a study of CD8 T cells in Susac syndrome. RNA amounts of about 0.45 to 1 ug underwent reverse transcription with random hexamers. One entry per CDR3 protein, called by TCRdb with MiXCR from the immunoSEQ multiplex PCR reads. The sample has 150,000 to 200,000 distinct CDR3 sequences; about 94% are singletons. Sequenced: CD4+ T cells from PBMCs. The source is a human donor in good health.

The V call is TRBV7-3, the J call TRBJ2-3; the D is unclear. This CDR3 has 12 residues. Trimming cost V 5 bases and J 4 bases, with 7 bases left between them. Germline V gives CDR1 SGHTA, CDR2 FQGTGA. This chain's CDR3 is CASSKGSDTQYF. In DNA, the CDR3 is TGTGCCAGCAGCAAAGGGTCAGATACGCAGTATTTT.

The genes are TRBV9 and TRBJ2-5; D may be TRBD2 (6 bases). Germline lookup yields CDR1 SGDLS and CDR2 YYNGEE. V lost 3 bases, J lost 2 bases, and 14 bases lay in between. This CDR3 has 15 amino acids. CDR3 loop: CASSAVWGLQETQYF. The CDR3, as DNA: TGTGCCAGCAGCGCCGTCTGGGGACTTCAAGAGACCCAGTACTTC.

The rearrangement uses TRBV29-1 and TRBJ2-5; 8 bases align to TRBD2. The ends lost 4 bases at V and 1 base at J; junction bases unmatched: 5. This CDR3 has 14 residues. Germline-derived CDR1 and CDR2 are SQVTM and ANQGSEA. The CDR3 sequence is CSVAAGGAQETQYF. The CDR3 DNA reads as TGCAGCGTTGCTGCCGGGGGGGCCCAAGAGACCCAGTACTTC.

V and J are TRBV3-1 and TRBJ2-7; D is possibly TRBD1 (6 bases). CDR3 length: 13 residues. Per the germline V gene, CDR1 is LGHDT and CDR2 is YNNKEL (reference sequence). The V end lost 7 bases, the J end lost 5 bases, and 15 bases lay between the germline ends. The CDR3 sequence: CASNEQGSDEQYF. The CDR3, as DNA: TGTGCCAGCAACGAACAGGGAAGCGACGAGCAGTACTTC.

J is TRBJ1-1 and V is TRBV20-1; weak D call: TRBD1 (5 bases). The V and J ends lost 1 base and 2 bases respectively, with 8 bases between them. Looked up from germline, CDR1 is DFQATT and CDR2 is SNEGSKA (reference sequence). This CDR3 spans 13 amino acids. The CDR3 loop reads CSARGQPNTEAFF. CDR3 nucleotides: TGCAGTGCTAGAGGACAGCCCAACACTGAAGCTTTCTTT.

This chain links TRBV7-9 with TRBJ1-2, with 7 nucleotides matching TRBD1. V was clipped by 4 bases and J by 5 bases; unmatched bases: 4. Per germline, CDR1 SEHNR and CDR2 FQNEAQ (reference sequence). The CDR3 is 13 residues long. The CDR3 bases are TGTGCCAGCAGCTCGGGACAGCGGTATGGCTACACCTTC. It codes for CASSSGQRYGYTF.

The rearrangement links TRBV20-1 to TRBJ2-2, with a possible D match to TRBD1 (5 bases). The CDR3 spans 14 residues. V lost 0 bases and J lost 6, with 11 bases in between. Germline CDR1 DFQATT, CDR2 SNEGSKA (reference sequence). CDR3 nucleotides: TGCAGTGCTAGAGATCCCAGGGCCGCCGGGGAGCTGTTTTTT. It codes for CSARDPRAAGELFF.

The chain recombines TRBV20-1 with TRBJ1-2, with D possibly matching TRBD1 (5 bases). CDR3 length: 12 amino acids. In germline, CDR1 is DFQATT, CDR2 SNEGSKA (reference sequence). The CDR3 DNA reads as TGCGGGGGGGTCGGGGGTAACTATGGCTACACCTTC. The encoded protein is CGGVGGNYGYTF.

CDR3 sequence reads: CSASGWGRGGTEAFF. CDR3 bases: TGCAGTGCTAGTGGCTGGGGGCGTGGGGGAACTGAAGCTTTCTTT. The chain uses TRBV20-1 and TRBJ1-1, with TRBD1 as a possible D gene (6 bases). Germline-derived CDR1 and CDR2 are DFQATT and SNEGSKA (reference sequence). Deletions cut 3 bases from V and 5 bases from J, with 19 bases between. CDR3 size: 15 residues.

This clonotype was seen just once. The chain has TRBV7-6 and TRBJ1-1; 7 bases map to TRBD1. Trimming took 3 bases from V and 4 from J; bases not matched to a gene: 2. The CDR3 has 13 amino acids. CDR1 SGHVS and CDR2 FNYEAQ come from the germline V gene. The CDR3 loop reads CASSLTGTTEAFF. Here the CDR3 DNA reads TGTGCCAGCAGCTTGACAGGGACCACTGAAGCTTTCTTT.